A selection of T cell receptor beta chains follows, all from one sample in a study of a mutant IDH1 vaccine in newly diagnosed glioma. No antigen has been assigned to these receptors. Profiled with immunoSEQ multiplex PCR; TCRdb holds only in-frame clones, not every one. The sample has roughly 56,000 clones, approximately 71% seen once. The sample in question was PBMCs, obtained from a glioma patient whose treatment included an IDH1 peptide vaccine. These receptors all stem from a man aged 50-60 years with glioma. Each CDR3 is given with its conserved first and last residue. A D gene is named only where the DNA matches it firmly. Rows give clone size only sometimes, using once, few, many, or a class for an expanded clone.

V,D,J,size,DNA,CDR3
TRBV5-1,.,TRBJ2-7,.,TGCGCCAGCAGCTATGTAGGTTCTAGCTCCTACGAGCAGTACTTC,CASSYVGSSSYEQYF
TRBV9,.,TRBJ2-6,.,TGTGCCAGCAGCGTCCGTCATGGGGCCAACGTCCTGACTTTC,CASSVRHGANVLTF
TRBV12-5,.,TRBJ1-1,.,TGTGCTAGTGGTTCGGGTATGAACACTGAAGCTTTCTTT,CASGSGMNTEAFF
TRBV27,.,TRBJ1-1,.,TGTGCCAGCGGCCCCCAAGACAGCAACACTGAAGCTTTCTTT,CASGPQDSNTEAFF
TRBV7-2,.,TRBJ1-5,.,TGTGCCAGCAGCTTAACCCCACCCGAGGCCCAGCATTTT,CASSLTPPEAQHF
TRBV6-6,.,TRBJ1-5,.,TGTGCCAGCAGTTACTCACCAGACCCGTTTAGTCCGCCCCAGCATTTT,CASSYSPDPFSPPQHF
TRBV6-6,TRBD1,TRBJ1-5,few,TGTGCCAGCAGTTACACACAGACAGGGGCCCAGCATTTT,CASSYTQTGAQHF
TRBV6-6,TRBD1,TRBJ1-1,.,TGTGCCAGCACCGGGACAGGGAACACTGAAGCTTTCTTT,CASTGTGNTEAFF
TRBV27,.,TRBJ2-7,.,TGTGCCAGCAGTTCGGGATCAGGGGAGTACTTC,CASSSGSGEYF
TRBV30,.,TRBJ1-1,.,TGTGCCTGGAGTGGGGGATTATCAGGGCAGAACACTGAAGCTTTCTTT,CAWSGGLSGQNTEAFF
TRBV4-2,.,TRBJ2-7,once,TGTGCCAGCAGCCAAGAGGGCGCTATAACCGAGCAGTACTTC,CASSQEGAITEQYF
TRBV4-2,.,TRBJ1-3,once,TGTGCCAGCAGCCAAGACGGTCTTGGAAACACCATATATTTT,CASSQDGLGNTIYF
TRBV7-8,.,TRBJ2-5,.,TGTGCCAGCAGCCTACCTCGTGAATTTGGGGAGACCCAGTACTTC,CASSLPREFGETQYF
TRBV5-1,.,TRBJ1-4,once,TGCGCCAGCAGCTTGGCGGGCAGGGGCGTTGAAAAACTGTTTTTT,CASSLAGRGVEKLFF
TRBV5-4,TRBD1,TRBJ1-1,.,TGTGCCAGCAGCTTGGACAGGGGGAGGACTGAAGCTTTCTTT,CASSLDRGRTEAFF
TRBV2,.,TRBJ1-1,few,TGTGCCAGCAGCGAACTCTTAAAGAACACTGAAGCTTTCTTT,CASSELLKNTEAFF
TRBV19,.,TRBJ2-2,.,TGTGCCAGTAGTATAGGCGGGCCCGGGGAGCTGTTTTTT,CASSIGGPGELFF
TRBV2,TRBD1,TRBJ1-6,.,TGTGCCAGCAGTGCGGCAGGGGGGAATTCACCCCTCCACTTT,CASSAAGGNSPLHF
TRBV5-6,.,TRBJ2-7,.,TGTGCCAGCAGCCCAGGCAGGGGAGGCCCCTACGAGCAGTACTTC,CASSPGRGGPYEQYF
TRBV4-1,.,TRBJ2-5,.,TGCGCCAGCAGCATTAGCAAGTCGGACGAGACCCAGTACTTC,CASSISKSDETQYF
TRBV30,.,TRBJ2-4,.,TGTGCCTGGAGTGTAGGGGACATTCAGTACTTC,CAWSVGDIQYF
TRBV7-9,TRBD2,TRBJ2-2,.,TGTGCCAGCAGCCCTCGGACTAGCGGGGGGGACACCGGGGAGCTGTTTTTT,CASSPRTSGGDTGELFF
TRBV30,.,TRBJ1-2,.,TGTGCCTGGAGTGGGACTGCCGCTGGCTACACCTTC,CAWSGTAAGYTF